Following are 20 T cell receptor beta chains from one sample sequenced in a study of control samples from healthy donors and cancer patients. Data came from immunoSEQ multiplex PCR; TCRdb stores just in-frame clones and leaves some out. Here the sample spans approximately 120,000 clones, approximately 90% being singletons. The sample taken for sequencing was blood. The receptors were sampled from a woman between 50 and 59 years old in good health.

V usage is TRBV28 and J usage is TRBJ2-2, with D tentatively TRBD1 or TRBD2 (5 bases each). The length of the CDR3 is 17 residues. The V and J ends lost 6 bases and 7 bases respectively, with 24 bases between them. The germline CDR1 and CDR2 sequences are MDHEN and SYDVKM. As DNA, the CDR3 is TGTGCCAGCAGAACGGCTGTGGGCAGGGAGTTAGGCGGGGAGCTGTTTTTT. Its protein product is CASRTAVGRELGGELFF.

This clone was detected only once. The chain recombines TRBV29-1 with TRBJ1-1; D remains ambiguous. Germline V CDR1 and CDR2: SQVTM, ANQGSEA. V lost 6 bases, J lost 7 bases, and 9 bases lay in between. The CDR3 consists of 10 residues. CDR3 in DNA: TGCAGCGTCAACGGGGATGAAGCTTTCTTT. Amino acids: CSVNGDEAFF.

CDR3 loop: CSASKGNTGNTIYF. The CDR3 nucleotides are TGCAGTGCTAGTAAGGGGAACACTGGAAACACCATATATTTT. The V and J genes are TRBV20-1 and TRBJ1-3; TRBD1 is a possible D gene (5 bases). The CDR3 is 14 residues long. Germline loops: CDR1 DFQATT, CDR2 SNEGSKA (reference sequence). Trimming cost V 3 bases and J 2 bases, with 11 bases left between them.

The rearrangement links TRBV19 to TRBJ2-1; 9 bases line up with TRBD2. The CDR3 spans 15 residues. From germline, CDR1 is LNHDA and CDR2 SQIVND (reference sequence). V shed 2 bases, J shed 8 bases, and the junction held 7 bases outside the gene matches. DNA of the CDR3: TGTGCCAGTAGTATACTCGGCGGGGGGGCTGATGAGCAGTTCTTC. Translation: CASSILGGGADEQFF.

The chain joins TRBV9 to TRBJ2-3; D might be TRBD1 (6 bases). The ends were cut back, 0 bases at V and 6 bases at J, with 20 bases in the middle. Germline V CDR1 and CDR2: SGDLS, YYNGEE. The CDR3 has 17 amino acids. The CDR3 DNA reads as TGTGCCAGCAGCGTAGAGGTGGGGGCGACCGTACGGGATACGCAGTATTTT. Protein product: CASSVEVGATVRDTQYF.

J is TRBJ1-2 and V is TRBV7-3; 7 bases map to TRBD1. The CDR3 length is 15 residues. From germline, CDR1 is SGHTA and CDR2 FQGTGA. The V gene end was trimmed by 5 bases and the J gene end by 4 bases; junction bases not matched to a gene: 10. CDR3: CASSETGPQGYGYTF. The CDR3 DNA reads TGTGCCAGCAGCGAGACAGGGCCCCAGGGCTATGGCTACACCTTC. Drawing the rest from reference TRBV7-3 and TRBJ1-2, the complete variable domain is GAGVSQTPSNKVTEKGKYVELRCDPISGHTALYWYRQSLGQGPEFLIYFQGTGAADDSGLPNDRFFAVRPEGSVSTLKIQRTERGDSAVYLCASSETGPQGYGYTFGSGTRLTVV.

This chain links TRBV5-6 with TRBJ1-6; no reliable D call. The CDR3 sequence is 14 residues long. Germline CDR1 reads SGHDT; CDR2 reads YYEEEE. Deletions cut 4 bases from V and 10 bases from J, with 15 bases between. The CDR3 here is CASSQANSGSPLHF. The CDR3 region has the DNA TGTGCCAGCAGCCAGGCCAACAGCGGCTCACCCCTCCACTTT.

The V call is TRBV6-4, the J call TRBJ2-6; D is possibly TRBD1 (5 bases). V was pared by 0 bases and J by 2 bases, with 11 bases between. The CDR3 loop spans 17 amino acids. Germline V gene sequence: CDR1 MRHNA, CDR2 SNTAGT. This chain's CDR3 is CASSDSSFRAGANVLTF. The DNA of the CDR3 is TGTGCCAGCAGTGACTCGAGTTTCAGGGCTGGGGCCAACGTCCTGACTTTC.

The chain combines TRBV5-1 with TRBJ2-1; no clear D. This CDR3 is built from 15 residues. The V gene lost 0 bases and the J gene lost 0 bases, with 7 bases spanning the gap. CDR1 and CDR2 from the germline V gene are SGHRS and YFSETQ. The CDR3, as DNA: TGCGCCAGCAGCTTGGCTATAGTCTCCTACAATGAGCAGTTCTTC. This codes for CASSLAIVSYNEQFF.

The chain combines TRBV29-1 with TRBJ1-1; a weak D match, TRBD1 (5 bases). Germline V gene sequence: CDR1 SQVTM, CDR2 ANQGSEA. V lost 7 bases and J 2 bases, leaving 8 bases between the germline ends. CDR3 length equals 11 residues. The CDR3: CSEQENTEAFF. The CDR3 DNA reads as TGCAGCGAACAGGAAAACACTGAAGCTTTCTTT.

This chain uses TRBV6-5 with TRBJ2-1; TRBD2 matches at 8 bases. The CDR3 has 14 residues. The V segment lost 7 bases and the J segment 10 bases; nucleotides outside the gene matches: 12. The germline gives CDR1 MNHEY, CDR2 SVGAGI. The CDR3 region is CASIRSAGAFEQFF. CDR3 DNA sequence: TGTGCCAGCATCAGATCAGCGGGAGCTTTCGAGCAGTTCTTC.

The chain recombines TRBV5-4 with TRBJ1-6, with 8 bases identical to TRBD1. Germline V CDR1 and CDR2: SGHNT, YYREEE (reference sequence). The junction had 15 bases not matched to a gene; V was cut back by 3 bases and J by 4 bases. The CDR3 length is 19 residues. The DNA for the CDR3 is TGTGCCAGCAGCTCACGTCTGTTCAGGGGGCCGGGATATAATTCACCCCTCCACTTT. This sequence encodes CASSSRLFRGPGYNSPLHF.

V and J are TRBV6-2 or TRBV6-3 and TRBJ2-7; TRBD1 agrees at 9 bases. The ends lost 6 bases at V and 3 bases at J; junction bases unmatched: 9. This CDR3 has 15 amino acids. The germline CDR1 and CDR2 sequences are MNHEY and SVGEGT. The CDR3 loop is CASSPSGQGIYEQYV. The CDR3 nucleotides are TGTGCCAGCAGCCCGTCTGGACAGGGGATCTACGAGCAGTACGTC.

V gene TRBV11-2 combines with J gene TRBJ2-1; 10 bases are shared with TRBD2. Trimming took 4 bases from V and 12 from J; bases not matched to a gene: 9. From germline, CDR1 is SGHAT and CDR2 FQNNGV. The CDR3 is 14 amino acids. The CDR3 is CASSSSGGVTPQFF. The CDR3, as DNA: TGTGCCAGCAGCTCGAGCGGGGGGGTTACTCCGCAGTTCTTC.

This rearrangement joins TRBV3-1 (or the pseudogene TRBV3-2) to TRBJ2-5, with TRBD2 matching 11 bases. CDR3 length equals 17 residues. Germline V gene data show CDR1 as LGHDT and CDR2 as YNNKEL (reference sequence). V was pared by 4 bases and J by 3 bases, with 10 bases of the junction left unmatched. The CDR3 loop is CASSLRLAGTPKETQYF. CDR3 sequence (DNA): TGTGCCAGCAGCCTCAGACTAGCGGGAACACCCAAAGAGACCCAGTACTTC.

The V and J genes are TRBV30 and TRBJ2-7; D unresolved. The germline gives CDR1 GTSNPN, CDR2 SVGIG (reference sequence). V was pared by 0 bases and J by 6 bases, with 15 bases between. The CDR3 has 14 amino acids. CDR3 in amino acids: CAWSVGGVRVEQYV. CDR3 nucleotide sequence: TGTGCCTGGAGTGTAGGTGGGGTAAGGGTCGAGCAGTACGTC.

The chain is built from TRBV10-3 and TRBJ2-1; no reliable D call. This CDR3 contains 14 residues. With 4 bases removed from V and 5 bases from J, the gap between germline ends came to 12 bases. From germline, CDR1 is ENHRY and CDR2 SYGVKD. In DNA, the CDR3 is TGTGCCATCAGTGTAACGGAGATGGACAATGAGCAGTTCTTC. It specifies CAISVTEMDNEQFF.

The V gene is TRBV4-3, the J gene TRBJ1-5; D might be TRBD1 (5 bases). The CDR3 spans 16 residues. The V and J ends lost 1 base and 7 bases respectively, with 17 bases between them. CDR1 is LGHNA and CDR2 is YSLEER in the germline V gene. The CDR3, as DNA: TGCGCCAGCAGCCAAGGGACGATTTGGGGCTCGCAGCCCCAGCATTTT. Protein: CASSQGTIWGSQPQHF.

The chain employs TRBV12-3 or TRBV12-4 and TRBJ1-1; D possibly corresponds to TRBD1 (6 bases). The V end was cut by 7 bases, the J end by 8 bases, with 14 bases between. The CDR3 spans 12 residues. Here the CDR3 DNA reads TGTGCCAGCAAGACCACGGGACAAGAAGCTTTCTTT. It is translated as CASKTTGQEAFF.

V is TRBV10-3 and J is TRBJ2-6; 8 nucleotides align to TRBD2. Germline V gives CDR1 ENHRY, CDR2 SYGVKD. This CDR3 contains 19 residues. Trimming cost V 8 bases and J 0 bases; bases outside gene matches: 15. CDR3 coding DNA: TGTGCCATCGGAGTCCTCGGCGGGAGGAGTCCCTCTGGGGCCAACGTCCTGACTTTC. This translates into CAIGVLGGRSPSGANVLTF.